Many counts were recorded for the clone carrying this T cell receptor (beta chain). Antigen: not known. Clinicians diagnosed patients from clinical symptoms, serum thyroxine and TRAb, thyroid ultrasound and orbital computed tomography. After removal of 6 bases from V and 2 bases from J, the junction contained 15 bases not matched to a gene. The CDR3 is 17 amino acids. The sample comes from a study of T cells in Graves' hyperthyroidism and ophthalmopathy. Notes on the study in general: Blood shared most expanded thyroid clonotypes above 0.001. Stable hyperthyroidism and ophthalmopathy were separated using 13 V-J signatures.

Amplification of TCR beta CDR3 regions was performed using RNA transcripts as template. Primed by the HTBI set, a first-round RT-PCR was run on the TCR CDR3. TCRdb reprocessed the multiplex PCR reads with MiXCR, giving one entry per CDR3 protein. The sample shows around 250,000 distinct CDR3 sequences, more than 12% of them seen only once. The chain joins TRBV12-3 or TRBV12-4 to TRBJ2-7; 8 bases line up with TRBD2. The source is a woman aged 40 to 50 with Graves' hyperthyroidism that later progressed to Graves' ophthalmopathy. The material sequenced was blood. DNA of the CDR3: TGTGCCAGCAGCCAACTACATGGGTGGACTAGCCCCTACGAGCAGTACTTC. This codes for CASSQLHGWTSPYEQYF.